This TCR beta chain is from a study of OX40 agonist ivuxolimab in advanced cancers. Germline V lookup: CDR1 SGHRS, CDR2 YFSETQ. The V segment lost 4 bases and the J segment 0 bases; nucleotides outside the gene matches: 13. The CDR3 is 20 amino acids. Only in-frame clones appear in the TCRdb table, and some are missing; sequencing was by immunoSEQ multiplex PCR. Seen here are around 21,000 clones, around four fifths observed once, and the top ten hold about 10%. The receptor's source is an adult with an advanced solid tumor such as melanoma, head and neck, liver or kidney cancer. V usage is TRBV5-1 and J usage is TRBJ2-1; 13 positions match TRBD2. The source was CD4+ or CD8+ T cells sorted from blood, collected in a trial of the OX40 agonist ivuxolimab. The CDR3 DNA reads as TGCGCCAGCAGCCGTTCCGGGACTAGCGGGACTCTCAGCTCCTACAATGAGCAGTTCTTC. This gives the protein CASSRSGTSGTLSSYNEQFF.